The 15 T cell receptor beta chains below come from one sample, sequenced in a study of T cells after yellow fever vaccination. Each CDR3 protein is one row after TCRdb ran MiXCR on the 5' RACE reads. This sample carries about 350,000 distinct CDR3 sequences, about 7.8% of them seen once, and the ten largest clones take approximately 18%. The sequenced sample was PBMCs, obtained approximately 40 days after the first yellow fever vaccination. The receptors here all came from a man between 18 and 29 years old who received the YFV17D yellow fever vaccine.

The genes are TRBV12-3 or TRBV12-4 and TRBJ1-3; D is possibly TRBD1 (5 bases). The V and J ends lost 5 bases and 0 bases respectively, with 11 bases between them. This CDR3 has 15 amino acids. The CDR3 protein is CASSPRDYSGNTIYF. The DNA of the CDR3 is TGTGCCAGCAGTCCGCGGGACTACTCTGGAAACACCATATATTTT.

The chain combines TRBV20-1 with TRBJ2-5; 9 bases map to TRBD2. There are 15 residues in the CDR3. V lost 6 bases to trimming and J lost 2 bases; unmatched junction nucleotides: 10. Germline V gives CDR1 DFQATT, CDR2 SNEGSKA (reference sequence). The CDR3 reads CSARNSGGGQETQYF. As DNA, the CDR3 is TGCAGTGCAAGAAATAGCGGGGGAGGACAAGAGACCCAGTACTTC.

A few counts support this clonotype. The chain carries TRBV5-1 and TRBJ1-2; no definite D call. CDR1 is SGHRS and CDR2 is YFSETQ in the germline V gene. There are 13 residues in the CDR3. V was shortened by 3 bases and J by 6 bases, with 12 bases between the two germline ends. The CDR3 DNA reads TGCGCCAGCAGCTCTGGACTTGGGGATGGCTACACCTTC. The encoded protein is CASSSGLGDGYTF.

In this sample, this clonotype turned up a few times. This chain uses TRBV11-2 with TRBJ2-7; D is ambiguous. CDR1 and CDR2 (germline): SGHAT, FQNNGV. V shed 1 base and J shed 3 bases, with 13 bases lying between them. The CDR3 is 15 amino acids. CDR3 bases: TGTGCCAGCAGCTTAGCCGCAGGCTATTTCTACGAGCAGTACTTC. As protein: CASSLAAGYFYEQYF. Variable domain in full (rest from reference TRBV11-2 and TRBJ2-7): EAGVAQSPRYKIIEKRQSVAFWCNPISGHATLYWYQQILGQGPKLLIQFQNNGVVDDSQLPKDRFSAERLKGVDSTLKIQPAKLEDSAVYLCASSLAAGYFYEQYFGPGTRLTVT.

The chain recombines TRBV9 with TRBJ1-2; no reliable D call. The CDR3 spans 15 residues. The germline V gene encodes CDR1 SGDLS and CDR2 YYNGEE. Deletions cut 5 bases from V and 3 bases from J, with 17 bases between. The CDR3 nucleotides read TGTGCCAGCAGAGCTCACAGAGAACTATACTATGGCTACACCTTC. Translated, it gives CASRAHRELYYGYTF.

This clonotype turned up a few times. The CDR3 is CASSDVPGSTGELFF. The DNA of the CDR3 is TGTGCCAGCAGCGATGTCCCAGGAAGCACCGGGGAGCTGTTTTTT. The chain is built from TRBV14 and TRBJ2-2; D gene uncertain. V lost 5 bases, J lost 4 bases, and 14 bases lay in between. The germline CDR1 and CDR2 sequences are SGHDN and FVKESK. The CDR3 is 15 amino acids. Based on the CDR3 plus reference TRBV14 and TRBJ2-2, the full variable domain is EAGVTQFPSHSVIEKGQTVTLRCDPISGHDNLYWYRRVMGKEIKFLLHFVKESKQDESGMPNNRFLAERTGGTYSTLKVQPAELEDSGVYFCASSDVPGSTGELFFGEGSRLTVL.

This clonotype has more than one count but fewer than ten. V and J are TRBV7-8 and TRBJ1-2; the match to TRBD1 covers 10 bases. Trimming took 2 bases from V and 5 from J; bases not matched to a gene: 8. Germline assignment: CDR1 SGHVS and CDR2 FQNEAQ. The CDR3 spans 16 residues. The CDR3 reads CASSLMGQGFSYGYTF. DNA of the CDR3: TGTGCCAGCAGCTTAATGGGACAGGGGTTCTCTTATGGCTACACCTTC.

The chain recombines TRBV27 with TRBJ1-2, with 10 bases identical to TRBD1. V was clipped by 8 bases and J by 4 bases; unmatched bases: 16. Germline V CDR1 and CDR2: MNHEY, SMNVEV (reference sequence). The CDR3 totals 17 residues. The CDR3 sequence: CASSHYGTGEGIYGYTF. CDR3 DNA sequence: TGTGCCAGCTCCCATTACGGGACAGGGGAGGGTATCTATGGCTACACCTTC.

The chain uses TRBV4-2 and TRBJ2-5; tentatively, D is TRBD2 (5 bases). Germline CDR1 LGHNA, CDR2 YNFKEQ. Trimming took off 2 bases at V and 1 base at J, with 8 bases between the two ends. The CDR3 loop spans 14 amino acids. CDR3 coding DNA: TGTGCCAGCAGCCAATCCGAGGGCCAAGAGACCCAGTACTTC. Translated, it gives CASSQSEGQETQYF.

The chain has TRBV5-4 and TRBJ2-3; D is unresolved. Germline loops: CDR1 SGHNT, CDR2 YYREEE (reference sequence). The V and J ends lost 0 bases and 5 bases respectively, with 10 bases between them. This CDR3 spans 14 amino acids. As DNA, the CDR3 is TGTGCCAGCAGCTTGGCAAAGTCTGGAGATACGCAGTATTTT. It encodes CASSLAKSGDTQYF.

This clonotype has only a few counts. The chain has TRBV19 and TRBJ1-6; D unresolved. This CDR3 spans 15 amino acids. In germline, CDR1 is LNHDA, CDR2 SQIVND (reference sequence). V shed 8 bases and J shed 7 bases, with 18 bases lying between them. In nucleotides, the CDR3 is TGTGCCAGTGGAGGGCGGATCCGTGAAAATTCACCCCTCCACTTT. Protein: CASGGRIRENSPLHF.

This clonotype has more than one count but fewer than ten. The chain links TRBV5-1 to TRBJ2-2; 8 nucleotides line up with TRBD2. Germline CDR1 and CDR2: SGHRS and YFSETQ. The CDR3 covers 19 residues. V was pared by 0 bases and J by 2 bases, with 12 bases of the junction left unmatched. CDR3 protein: CASSLASGGDPLNTGELFF. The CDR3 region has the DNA TGCGCCAGCAGCTTGGCCAGCGGGGGTGATCCCTTAAACACCGGGGAGCTGTTTTTT.

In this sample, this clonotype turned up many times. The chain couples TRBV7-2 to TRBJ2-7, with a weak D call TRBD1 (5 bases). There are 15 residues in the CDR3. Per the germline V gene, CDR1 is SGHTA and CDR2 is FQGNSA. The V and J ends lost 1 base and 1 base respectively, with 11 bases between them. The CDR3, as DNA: TGTGCCAGCAGCTTAGATTGGGGCAGATCCTACGAGCAGTACGTC. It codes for CASSLDWGRSYEQYV.

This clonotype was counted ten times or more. CDR3 nucleotide sequence: TGCGCCAGCAGCTGGGACAGTTCGGCTCAGCCCCAGCATTTT. This translates into CASSWDSSAQPQHF. The chain links TRBV5-1 to TRBJ1-5; 7 bases fit TRBD1. CDR1 and CDR2 (germline): SGHRS, YFSETQ. With 3 bases clipped from V and 6 bases from J, the junction kept 6 bases outside the gene matches. The CDR3 has 14 residues.

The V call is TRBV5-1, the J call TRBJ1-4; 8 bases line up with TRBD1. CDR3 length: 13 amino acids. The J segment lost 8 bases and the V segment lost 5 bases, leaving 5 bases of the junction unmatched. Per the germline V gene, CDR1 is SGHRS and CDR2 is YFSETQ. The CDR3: CASRPGQGEKLFF. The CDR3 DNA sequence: TGCGCCAGCAGGCCCGGACAGGGCGAAAAACTGTTTTTT.